Presented here are 10 T cell receptor beta chains from one specimen sequenced in a study of blood T cell repertoires in COVID-19. Measured with immunoSEQ multiplex PCR; TCRdb has only the in-frame clones, and not every one. The table shows about 160,000 clones, with 84% occurring only once. Sequenced sample: PBMCs or T cells enriched from blood (not recorded which). Source of these receptors: a woman aged 45-60 years who had recovered from COVID-19.

This chain uses TRBV2 with TRBJ2-7, with D tentatively TRBD1 (6 bases). V lost 8 bases and J lost 6, with 11 bases in between. CDR1 and CDR2 (germline): SNHLY, FYNNEI. The CDR3 is made up of 11 amino acids. This CDR3 reads CASQAGVEQYF. As DNA, the CDR3 is TGTGCCAGCCAGGCAGGGGTCGAGCAGTACTTC.

The V and J genes are TRBV27 and TRBJ2-3; 9 nucleotides match TRBD1. Trimming cost V 5 bases and J 10 bases; bases outside gene matches: 16. CDR1 MNHEY and CDR2 SMNVEV come from the germline V gene (reference sequence). The CDR3 covers 16 residues. This chain's CDR3 is CASSAAGTGTKRAQYF. CDR3 coding DNA: TGTGCCAGCAGTGCTGCCGGGACAGGGACCAAGAGAGCGCAGTATTTT.

The chain combines TRBV27 with TRBJ1-1; no reliable D call. The CDR3 is 13 residues long. CDR1 is MNHEY and CDR2 is SMNVEV in the germline V gene (reference sequence). The V gene lost 3 bases and the J gene lost 1 base, with 6 bases spanning the gap. The CDR3 DNA sequence: TGTGCCAGCAGTTTCTACTCGAACACTGAAGCTTTCTTT. This gives the protein CASSFYSNTEAFF.

CDR3 amino acids: CAISKGGRGEKLFF. The CDR3 DNA reads TGTGCCATCAGTAAAGGGGGCCGGGGTGAAAAACTGTTTTTT. The J gene is TRBJ1-4, the V gene TRBV10-3, with 7 bases aligning to TRBD1. This CDR3 has 14 amino acids. Trimming cost V 5 bases and J 7 bases; bases outside gene matches: 7. Germline V gene sequence: CDR1 ENHRY, CDR2 SYGVKD.

The chain links TRBV6-5 to TRBJ1-1; 8 positions match TRBD1. The germline V gene encodes CDR1 MNHEY and CDR2 SVGAGI. The CDR3 is made up of 12 amino acids. With 6 bases clipped from V and 9 bases from J, the junction kept 6 bases outside the gene matches. CDR3 sequence (DNA): TGTGCCAGCAGACCCGACAGGGGCAAAGCTTTCTTT. This codes for CASRPDRGKAFF.

V gene TRBV5-4 combines with J gene TRBJ2-3; 13 bases map to TRBD2. V was pared by 2 bases and J by 1 base, with 7 bases of the junction left unmatched. From germline, CDR1 is SGHNT and CDR2 YYREEE (reference sequence). The CDR3 loop spans 18 amino acids. The CDR3 spells CASSFTSGRVLGTDTQYF. CDR3 sequence (DNA): TGTGCCAGCAGCTTCACTAGCGGGAGGGTTCTGGGCACAGATACGCAGTATTTT. Combining the CDR3 with reference TRBV5-4 and TRBJ2-3 gives the whole variable domain ETGVTQSPTHLIKTRGQQVTLRCSSQSGHNTVSWYQQALGQGPQFIFQYYREEENGRGNFPPRFSGLQFPNYSSELNVNALELDDSALYLCASSFTSGRVLGTDTQYFGPGTRLTVL.

V gene TRBV4-3 combines with J gene TRBJ2-1, with TRBD2 identical over 10 bases. With V trimmed by 3 bases and J by 7 bases, 9 bases remained unmatched. This CDR3 spans 16 amino acids. The germline V gene encodes CDR1 LGHNA and CDR2 YSLEER. The CDR3 DNA is TGCGCCAGCAGCCAGGCACCGGGACTAGCGCCGAATGAGCAGTTCTTC. Its protein product is CASSQAPGLAPNEQFF.

The chain employs TRBV10-3 and TRBJ2-1, with TRBD2 matching 11 bases. V lost 0 bases to trimming and J lost 8 bases; unmatched junction nucleotides: 6. The CDR3 has 16 amino acids. Germline V lookup: CDR1 ENHRY, CDR2 SYGVKD. The CDR3 DNA reads as TGTGCCATCAGTGAGTCGTTACTAGCGGGAGTTTATGAGCAGTTCTTC. This codes for CAISESLLAGVYEQFF.

The V call is TRBV4-1, the J call TRBJ2-7; tentatively, D is TRBD1 (7 bases). Germline CDR1 is MGHRA and CDR2 is YSYEKL. The CDR3 spans 16 residues. Trimming took off 1 base at V and 5 bases at J, with 18 bases between the two ends. Here the CDR3 reads CASSQVGVSGGNEQYF. CDR3 nucleotide sequence: TGCGCCAGCAGCCAAGTGGGGGTCTCAGGGGGGAACGAGCAGTACTTC.

The J gene is TRBJ2-5, the V gene TRBV5-1; D is ambiguous. Per germline, CDR1 SGHRS and CDR2 YFSETQ. The CDR3 is 11 residues long. Trimming shortened V by 6 bases and J by 0 bases, and 3 bases separated the two germline ends. In nucleotides, the CDR3 is TGCGCCAGCACCAACCAAGAGACCCAGTACTTC. Its translation is CASTNQETQYF.